Sequencing of this TCR beta chain was carried out in a study of cytomegalovirus exposure and HLA in healthy donors. Turning to the study itself: A preliminary data release comprised around 85 million unique TCRs obtained from HLA-typed donors.

The PCR had 60 Vbeta and 13 Jbeta primers. Clones were read by immunoSEQ multiplex PCR, and TCRdb kept only the in-frame ones, dropping some. The data hold around 200,000 clones, with 80% observed a single time. A note on this clone: Its target is not known. Other DNA sequences within the sample encode an identical CDR3.

The study's findings and limits: Presence/absence comparisons presumed near-even sequencing depth among donors. In a later analysis, compared with equally common non-associated chains, HLA-associated beta chains were more expanded. In a later analysis, across HLA loci, associated TCR counts were highest for DRB1, lowest for HLA-C.

The ends were cut back, 0 bases at V and 3 bases at J, with 3 bases in the middle. Per the germline V gene, CDR1 is SGDLS and CDR2 is YYNGEE. The CDR3 runs to 12 residues. This clonotype was obtained from a boy aged 5-17 years in good health and CMV-seronegative. This chain connects TRBV9 to TRBJ1-1, with D unresolved. The sequencing input was PBMCs. The CDR3 loop reads CASSVGDTEAFF. CDR3 in DNA: TGTGCCAGCAGCGTAGGAGACACTGAAGCTTTCTTT.